This T cell receptor (beta chain) was sequenced in a study of cytomegalovirus exposure and HLA in healthy donors. Turning to this clone: What it binds is not known.

Overall study findings and caveats: Testing in vitro showed three CMV-associated chains specific for CMV antigens. The HLA-A and HLA-B alleles of most subjects were reportedly predicted accurately from TCR beta sequences. Sequencing probably produced one cluster of sequence variants that were highly shared. Earlier analysis yielded a pattern in which most TCR beta V segments were productive about 90% or about 30% of the time.

V was pared by 4 bases and J by 5 bases, with 15 bases between. CDR1 is SGHRS, CDR2 YFSETQ, per germline. CDR3 length: 14 residues. Primers: 60 Vbeta forward and 13 Jbeta reverse. Profiled with immunoSEQ multiplex PCR; TCRdb holds only in-frame clones, not every one. The table includes 100,000 to 140,000 clones, roughly 80% detected once. The chain recombines TRBV5-1 with TRBJ1-2; a possible D gene is TRBD1 (5 bases). The sequenced sample consisted of PBMCs. This TCR derives from a man aged 30 to 39 in good health and CMV-seropositive. CDR3 coding DNA: TGCGCCAGCAGCCATGCGACAGAAATTTATGGCTACACCTTC. It yields the protein CASSHATEIYGYTF.